Following are 14 T cell receptor beta chains from one sample sequenced in a study of T cell responses to AZD1222 COVID-19 vaccine. Libraries were prepared by immunoSEQ multiplex PCR; TCRdb keeps only in-frame clonotypes and omits some of them. The top ten hold approximately 7.2% of the sample, which has 150,000 to 200,000 clones, around 89% seen once. The sample consisted of peripheral blood, taken on day 0 of AZD1222 vaccination. Source of these receptors: an adult in good health.

The chain joins TRBV7-2 to TRBJ2-4; 7 bases line up with TRBD2. Germline V lookup: CDR1 SGHTA, CDR2 FQGNSA. Unmatched junction bases numbered 4, after V lost 3 bases and J lost 5 bases. The CDR3 consists of 14 residues. The CDR3 reads CASSLGGTQNIQYF. The DNA of the CDR3 is TGTGCCAGCAGCTTGGGAGGGACCCAAAACATTCAGTACTTC. Variable domain in full (rest from reference TRBV7-2 and TRBJ2-4): GAGVSQSPSNKVTEKGKDVELRCDPISGHTALYWYRQSLGQGLEFLIYFQGNSAPDKSGLPSDRFSAERTGGSVSTLTIQRTQQEDSAVYLCASSLGGTQNIQYFGAGTRLSVL.

In its sample, this clone was seen once. CDR3 nucleotides: TGCAGTGCTAGAGTGTCAGGGTGGGCTTTCTTT. This codes for CSARVSGWAFF. This chain joins TRBV20-1 and TRBJ1-1; possible D gene TRBD1, 5 bases. The CDR3 consists of 11 residues. Germline CDR1 DFQATT, CDR2 SNEGSKA (reference sequence). V was cut by 1 base and J by 11 bases, with 11 bases left in between.

The chain links TRBV3-1 (or the pseudogene TRBV3-2) to TRBJ1-2; D perhaps matches TRBD1 (6 bases). The CDR3 consists of 14 residues. Trimming stripped 4 bases from V and 7 bases from J, with 16 bases between. Germline V gene data show CDR1 as LGHDT and CDR2 as YNNKEL (reference sequence). CDR3: CASSPRGGGFGYTF. CDR3 DNA sequence: TGTGCCAGCAGCCCTCGTGGGGGCGGCTTTGGCTACACCTTC.

The chain is built from TRBV30 and TRBJ1-1, with D hard to call. The CDR3 extends over 14 amino acids. Germline assignment: CDR1 GTSNPN and CDR2 SVGIG (reference sequence). Trimming took 1 base from V and 6 from J, leaving 15 bases between them. The CDR3 sequence: CAWSETGPYPEAFF. DNA for the CDR3: TGTGCCTGGAGTGAAACCGGGCCGTACCCTGAAGCTTTCTTT.

The chain employs TRBV5-1 and TRBJ2-7; maybe TRBD1 (5 bases). Trimming removed 4 bases at V and 7 bases at J, with 15 bases between. The CDR3 contains 13 residues. Germline-derived CDR1 and CDR2 are SGHRS and YFSETQ. Here the CDR3 DNA reads TGCGCCAGCAGCAGGACACCCACCGAAGAGCAGTACGTC. This encodes CASSRTPTEEQYV.

The gene calls are TRBV6-5 and TRBJ1-2, with TRBD1 matching 7 bases. This CDR3 has 14 amino acids. After removal of 2 bases from V and 8 bases from J, the junction contained 8 bases not matched to a gene. Germline V gives CDR1 MNHEY, CDR2 SVGAGI. The CDR3 coding sequence is TGTGCCAGCAGTTACCAGGGGGGAGCCGGGGGCTACACCTTC. This sequence encodes CASSYQGGAGGYTF.

The J gene is TRBJ2-3, the V gene TRBV28, with D perhaps being TRBD1 or TRBD2 (6 bases each). This CDR3 contains 16 residues. Trimming cost V 6 bases and J 0 bases, with 16 bases left between them. Germline V gene sequence: CDR1 MDHEN, CDR2 SYDVKM. The CDR3 loop is CASRSPGGASTDTQYF. The CDR3 DNA reads TGTGCCAGCAGGTCCCCCGGGGGCGCAAGCACAGATACGCAGTATTTT.

V and J are TRBV9 and TRBJ1-1, with unresolved D. Trimming cost V 2 bases and J 0 bases, with 11 bases left between them. The germline V gene has CDR1 SGDLS and CDR2 YYNGEE. The CDR3 contains 15 residues. As DNA, the CDR3 is TGTGCCAGCAGCGTGCAGAGTTCTATGAACACTGAAGCTTTCTTT. This gives the protein CASSVQSSMNTEAFF.

The CDR3 reads CASSPLAPGAGDGYTF. The CDR3 DNA follows: TGTGCCAGCAGCCCATTGGCCCCAGGGGCAGGGGATGGCTACACCTTC. V gene TRBV3-1 (or the pseudogene TRBV3-2) combines with J gene TRBJ1-2; the D gene is possibly TRBD1 (6 bases). CDR3 size: 16 residues. V was pared by 4 bases and J by 6 bases, with 21 bases between. Germline values: CDR1 LGHDT, CDR2 YNNKEL (reference sequence).

The V gene is TRBV6-5, the J gene TRBJ1-4; 8 nucleotides align to TRBD1. CDR3 length: 14 amino acids. V trimming: 9 bases; J trimming: 5 bases; junction bases outside the gene matches: 8. CDR1 is MNHEY and CDR2 is SVGAGI in the germline V gene. CDR3 coding DNA: TGTGCCAGTGGACAGGGTGGTTCGAATGAAAAACTGTTTTTT. Translation: CASGQGGSNEKLFF.

The gene calls are TRBV5-4 and TRBJ1-3, with D possibly TRBD1 on 6 matching bases. This CDR3 contains 13 residues. V lost 4 bases and J lost 4, with 9 bases in between. The germline V gene encodes CDR1 SGHNT and CDR2 YYREEE (reference sequence). CDR3 amino acids: CASSAQGGNTIYF. CDR3 coding DNA: TGTGCCAGCAGCGCACAGGGAGGAAACACCATATATTTT. Supplemented by reference TRBV5-4 and TRBJ1-3, the full variable domain reads ETGVTQSPTHLIKTRGQQVTLRCSSQSGHNTVSWYQQALGQGPQFIFQYYREEENGRGNFPPRFSGLQFPNYSSELNVNALELDDSALYLCASSAQGGNTIYFGEGSWLTVV.

This chain joins TRBV5-4 and TRBJ1-1; 10 nucleotides agree with TRBD1. V lost 4 bases and J lost 4; bases outside the gene matches: 1. The CDR3 runs to 13 residues. Germline CDR1 SGHNT, CDR2 YYREEE (reference sequence). CDR3 region: CASSRDRGTEAFF. As DNA, the CDR3 is TGTGCCAGCAGCCGGGACAGGGGCACTGAAGCTTTCTTT.

The chain uses TRBV11-2 and TRBJ1-5; weak D call: TRBD1 (5 bases). This CDR3 comprises 17 residues. Trimming cost V 4 bases and J 0 bases, with 16 bases left between them. The germline gives CDR1 SGHAT, CDR2 FQNNGV. In DNA form, the CDR3 reads TGTGCCAGCAGCTCCGGAGGGGCGGGTCATAGCAATCAGCCCCAGCATTTT. As protein: CASSSGGAGHSNQPQHF. Full variable domain (missing parts from reference TRBV11-2 and TRBJ1-5): EAGVAQSPRYKIIEKRQSVAFWCNPISGHATLYWYQQILGQGPKLLIQFQNNGVVDDSQLPKDRFSAERLKGVDSTLKIQPAKLEDSAVYLCASSSGGAGHSNQPQHFGDGTRLSIL.

The chain is built from TRBV7-8 and TRBJ2-3; 10 bases line up with TRBD2. CDR3 length: 19 amino acids. Per the germline V gene, CDR1 is SGHVS and CDR2 is FQNEAQ. Germline trimming cut 1 base from V and 0 bases from J; bases unmatched to any gene: 10. In nucleotides, the CDR3 is TGTGCCAGCAGCTTAGAGATAGCGGGGGGCCCACCTAGCACAGATACGCAGTATTTT. It specifies CASSLEIAGGPPSTDTQYF.